This T cell receptor (beta chain) was observed in a study of blood T cell repertoires in COVID-19. Whole-study context: Material from acute and convalescent COVID-19 was sourced from the United States, Italy and Spain. PBMCs, B-cell-depleted T cells, or T cells provided the cDNA or gDNA that made up the material.

Germline values: CDR1 SSHAT, CDR2 FNYEAQ (reference sequence). This CDR3 spans 15 amino acids. The ends were cut back, 3 bases at V and 2 bases at J, with 10 bases in the middle. Generated by immunoSEQ multiplex PCR, the TCRdb table keeps only in-frame clones and is missing some. The data contain fewer than 200,000 clones, 80% to 90% of them seen just once; the ten biggest clones take up under 9.5%. The receptor was isolated from a man aged 50 to 59 with active or convalescent COVID-19. Sequencing used peripheral blood. The chain joins TRBV7-7 to TRBJ2-2, with D possibly matching TRBD2 (6 bases). CDR3 amino acids: CASSLGGLNTGELFF. CDR3 DNA: TGTGCCAGCAGCTTGGGGGGTCTTAACACCGGGGAGCTGTTTTTT.